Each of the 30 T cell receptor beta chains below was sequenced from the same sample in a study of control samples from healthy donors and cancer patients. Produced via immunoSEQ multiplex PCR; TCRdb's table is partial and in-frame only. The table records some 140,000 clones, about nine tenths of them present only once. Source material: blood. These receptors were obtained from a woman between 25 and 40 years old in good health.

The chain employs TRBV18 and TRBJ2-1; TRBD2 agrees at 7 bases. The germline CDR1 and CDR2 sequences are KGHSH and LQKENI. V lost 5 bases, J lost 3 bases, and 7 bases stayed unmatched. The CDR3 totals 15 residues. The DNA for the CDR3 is TGTGCCAGCTCAATCGGACTAGACCTCTACAATGAGCAGTTCTTC. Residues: CASSIGLDLYNEQFF.

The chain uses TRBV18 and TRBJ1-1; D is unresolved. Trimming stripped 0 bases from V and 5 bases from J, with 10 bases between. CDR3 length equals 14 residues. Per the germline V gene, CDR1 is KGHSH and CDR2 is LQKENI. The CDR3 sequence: CASSPPKVGTEAFF. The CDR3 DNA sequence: TGTGCCAGCTCACCACCGAAAGTTGGGACTGAAGCTTTCTTT.

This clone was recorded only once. In DNA, the CDR3 is TGTGCCAGCAGCAAAATGGACAGGGGTCCCTCGGGGCCCTCCTACGAGCAGTACTTC. This codes for CASSKMDRGPSGPSYEQYF. The chain recombines TRBV21-1 with TRBJ2-7; TRBD1 is the table's D call and was not checked against the DNA. TRBV21-1 is a documented pseudogene. This CDR3 has 19 residues.

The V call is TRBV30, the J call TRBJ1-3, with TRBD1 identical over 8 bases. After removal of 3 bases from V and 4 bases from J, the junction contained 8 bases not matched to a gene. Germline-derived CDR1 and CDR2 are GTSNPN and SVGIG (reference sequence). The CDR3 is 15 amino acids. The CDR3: CAWSTLDRAGNTIYF. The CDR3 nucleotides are TGTGCCTGGAGCACCCTGGACAGGGCAGGAAACACCATATATTTT.

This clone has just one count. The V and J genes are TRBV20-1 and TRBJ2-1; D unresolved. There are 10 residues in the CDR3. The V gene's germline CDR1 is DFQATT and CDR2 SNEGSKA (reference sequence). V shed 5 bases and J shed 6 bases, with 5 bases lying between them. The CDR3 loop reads CSAPFNEQFF. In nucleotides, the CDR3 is TGCAGTGCTCCGTTCAATGAGCAGTTCTTC.

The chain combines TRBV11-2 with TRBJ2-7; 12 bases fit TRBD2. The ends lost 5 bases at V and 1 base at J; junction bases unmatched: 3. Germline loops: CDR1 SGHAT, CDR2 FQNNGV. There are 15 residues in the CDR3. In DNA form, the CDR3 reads TGTGCCAGCAGCACGACTAGCGGGAGTTCCTACGAGCAGTACTTC. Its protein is CASSTTSGSSYEQYF.

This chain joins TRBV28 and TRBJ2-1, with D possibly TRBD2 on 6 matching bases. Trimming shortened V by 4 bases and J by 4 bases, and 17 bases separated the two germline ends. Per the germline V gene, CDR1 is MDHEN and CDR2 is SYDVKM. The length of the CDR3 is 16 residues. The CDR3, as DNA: TGTGCCAGCAGTTGGACGTACCTTAGCGGTTACAATGAGCAGTTCTTC. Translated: CASSWTYLSGYNEQFF.

In nucleotides, the CDR3 is TGTGCCAGTAGTAACGGGACAGCCGATTATATGACACCCCTCCACTTT. This gives the protein CASSNGTADYMTPLHF. The chain couples TRBV19 to TRBJ1-6; 7 bases agree with TRBD1. Germline CDR1 reads LNHDA; CDR2 reads SQIVND (reference sequence). V shed 4 bases, J shed 11 bases, and the junction held 14 bases outside the gene matches. The CDR3 consists of 16 residues.

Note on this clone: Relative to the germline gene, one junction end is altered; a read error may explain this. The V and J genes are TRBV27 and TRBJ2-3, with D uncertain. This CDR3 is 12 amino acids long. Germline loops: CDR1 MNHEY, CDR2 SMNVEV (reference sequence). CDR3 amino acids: CASSLPTNTQYF. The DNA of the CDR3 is TGTGCCAGCAGTTTACCCACAAATACGCAGTATTTT.

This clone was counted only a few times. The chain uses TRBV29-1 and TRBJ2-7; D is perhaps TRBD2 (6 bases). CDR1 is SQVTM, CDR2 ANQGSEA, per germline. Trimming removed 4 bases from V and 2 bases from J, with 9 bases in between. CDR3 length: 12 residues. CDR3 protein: CSVAGLTYEQYF. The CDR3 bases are TGCAGCGTTGCTGGACTAACCTACGAGCAGTACTTC.

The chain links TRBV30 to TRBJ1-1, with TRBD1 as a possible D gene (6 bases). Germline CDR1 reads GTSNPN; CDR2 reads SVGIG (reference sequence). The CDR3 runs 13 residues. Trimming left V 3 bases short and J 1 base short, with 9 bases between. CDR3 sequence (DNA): TGTGCCTGGAGCACAGGGCCGAACACTGAAGCTTTCTTT. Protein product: CAWSTGPNTEAFF. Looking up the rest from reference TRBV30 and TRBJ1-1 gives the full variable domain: SQTIHQWPATLVQPVGSPLSLECTVEGTSNPNLYWYRQAAGRGLQLLFYSVGIGQISSEVPQNLSASRPQDRQFILSSKKLLLSDSGFYLCAWSTGPNTEAFFGQGTRLTVV.

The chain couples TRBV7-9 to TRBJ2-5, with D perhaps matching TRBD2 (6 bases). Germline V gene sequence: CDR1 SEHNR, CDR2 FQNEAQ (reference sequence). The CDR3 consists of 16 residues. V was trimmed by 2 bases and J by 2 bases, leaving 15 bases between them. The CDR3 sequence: CASSLMGLTGQETQYF. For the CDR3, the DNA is TGTGCCAGCAGCTTAATGGGACTCACGGGGCAAGAGACCCAGTACTTC. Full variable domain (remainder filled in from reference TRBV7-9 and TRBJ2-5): DTGVSQNPRHKITKRGQNVTFRCDPISEHNRLYWYRQTLGQGPEFLTYFQNEAQLEKSRLLSDRFSAERPKGSFSTLEIQRTEQGDSAMYLCASSLMGLTGQETQYFGPGTRLLVL.

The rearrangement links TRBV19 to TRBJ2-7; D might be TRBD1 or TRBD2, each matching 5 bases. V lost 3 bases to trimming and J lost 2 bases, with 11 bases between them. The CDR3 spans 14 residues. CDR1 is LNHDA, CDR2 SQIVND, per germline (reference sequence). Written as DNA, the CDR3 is TGTGCCAGTAGTATCGGGCCGGGGCCCTACGAGCAGTACTTC. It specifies CASSIGPGPYEQYF. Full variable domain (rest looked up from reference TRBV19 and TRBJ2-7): DGGITQSPKYLFRKEGQNVTLSCEQNLNHDAMYWYRQDPGQGLRLIYYSQIVNDFQKGDIAEGYSVSREKKESFPLTVTSAQKNPTAFYLCASSIGPGPYEQYFGPGTRLTVT.

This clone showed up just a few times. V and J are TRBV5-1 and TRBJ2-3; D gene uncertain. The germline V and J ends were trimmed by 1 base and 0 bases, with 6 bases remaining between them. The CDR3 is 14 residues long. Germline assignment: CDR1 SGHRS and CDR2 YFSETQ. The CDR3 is CASSLQTSTDTQYF. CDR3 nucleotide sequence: TGCGCCAGCAGCTTGCAAACTAGCACAGATACGCAGTATTTT.

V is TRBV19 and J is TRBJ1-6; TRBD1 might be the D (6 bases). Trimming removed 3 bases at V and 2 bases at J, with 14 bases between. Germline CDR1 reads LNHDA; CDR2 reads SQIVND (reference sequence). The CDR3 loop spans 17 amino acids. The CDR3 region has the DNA TGTGCCAGTAGTATCGGACGGGACATCGCCTATAATTCACCCCTCCACTTT. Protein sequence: CASSIGRDIAYNSPLHF.

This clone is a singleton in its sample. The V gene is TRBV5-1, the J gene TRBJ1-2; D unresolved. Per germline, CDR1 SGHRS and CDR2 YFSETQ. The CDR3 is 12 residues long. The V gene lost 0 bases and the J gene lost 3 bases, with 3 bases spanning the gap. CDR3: CASSLGDYGYTF. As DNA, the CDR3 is TGCGCCAGCAGCTTGGGGGACTATGGCTACACCTTC. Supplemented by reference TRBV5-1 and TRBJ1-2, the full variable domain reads KAGVTQTPRYLIKTRGQQVTLSCSPISGHRSVSWYQQTPGQGLQFLFEYFSETQRNKGNFPGRFSGRQFSNSRSEMNVSTLELGDSALYLCASSLGDYGYTFGSGTRLTVV.

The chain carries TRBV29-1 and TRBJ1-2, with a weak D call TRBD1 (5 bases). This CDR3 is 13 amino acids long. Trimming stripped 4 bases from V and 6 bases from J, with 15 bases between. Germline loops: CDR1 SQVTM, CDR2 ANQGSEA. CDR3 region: CSVGMALGDGYTF. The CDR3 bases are TGCAGCGTTGGAATGGCCTTGGGGGATGGCTACACCTTC.

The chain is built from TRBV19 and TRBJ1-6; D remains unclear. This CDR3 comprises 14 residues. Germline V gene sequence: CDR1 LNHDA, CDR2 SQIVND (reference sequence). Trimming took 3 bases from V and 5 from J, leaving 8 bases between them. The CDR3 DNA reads TGTGCCAGTAGTATGGAGTTTAATAATTCACCCCTCCACTTT. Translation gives CASSMEFNNSPLHF.

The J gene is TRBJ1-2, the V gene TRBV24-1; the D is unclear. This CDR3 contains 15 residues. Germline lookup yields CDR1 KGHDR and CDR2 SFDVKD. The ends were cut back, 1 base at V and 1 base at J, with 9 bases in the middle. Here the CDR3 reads CATSDFSAGNYGYTF. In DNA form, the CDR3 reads TGTGCCACCAGTGATTTTTCGGCGGGTAACTATGGCTACACCTTC.

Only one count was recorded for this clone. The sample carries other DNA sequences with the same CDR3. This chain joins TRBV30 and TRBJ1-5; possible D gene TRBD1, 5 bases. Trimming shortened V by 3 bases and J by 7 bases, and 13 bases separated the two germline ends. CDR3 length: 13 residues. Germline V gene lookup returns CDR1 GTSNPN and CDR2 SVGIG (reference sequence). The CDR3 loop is CAWSGQGNQPQHF. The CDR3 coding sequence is TGTGCCTGGAGCGGCCAGGGAAACCAGCCCCAGCATTTT.

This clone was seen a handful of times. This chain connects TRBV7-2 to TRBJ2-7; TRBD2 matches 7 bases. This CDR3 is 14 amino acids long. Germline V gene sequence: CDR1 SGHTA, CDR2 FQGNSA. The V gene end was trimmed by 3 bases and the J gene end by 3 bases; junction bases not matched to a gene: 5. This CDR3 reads CASSFGGSLYEQYF. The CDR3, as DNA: TGTGCCAGCAGCTTCGGCGGGAGTCTCTACGAGCAGTACTTC.

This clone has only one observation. The CDR3 bases are TGTGCCAGCAGCCCAGGGGTGAACACCGGGGAGCTGTTTTTT. It specifies CASSPGVNTGELFF. This sequence joins TRBV7-3 and TRBJ2-2; D is perhaps TRBD1 (6 bases). This CDR3 contains 14 residues. V lost 5 bases to trimming and J lost 1 base, with 8 bases between them. CDR1 SGHTA and CDR2 FQGTGA come from the germline V gene.

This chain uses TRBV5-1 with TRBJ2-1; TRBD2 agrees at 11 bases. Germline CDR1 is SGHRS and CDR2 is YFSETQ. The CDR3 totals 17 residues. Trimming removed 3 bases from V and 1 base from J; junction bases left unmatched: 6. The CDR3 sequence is CASSSGTSGSSYNEQFF. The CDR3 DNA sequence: TGCGCCAGCAGCTCGGGAACTAGCGGGAGTTCCTACAATGAGCAGTTCTTC.

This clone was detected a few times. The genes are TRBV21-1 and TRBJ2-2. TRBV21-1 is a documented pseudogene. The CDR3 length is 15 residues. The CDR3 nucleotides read TGTGCCAGCAGCAATGGGGTTTCGAACACCGGGGAGCTGTTTTTT. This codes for CASSNGVSNTGELFF.

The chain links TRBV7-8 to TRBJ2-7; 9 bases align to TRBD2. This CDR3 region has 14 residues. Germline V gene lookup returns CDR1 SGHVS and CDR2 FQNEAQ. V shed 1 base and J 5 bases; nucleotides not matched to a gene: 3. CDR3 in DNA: TGTGCCAGCAGCTTAGGGACTAGCGTCGACGAGCAGTACTTC. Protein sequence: CASSLGTSVDEQYF.

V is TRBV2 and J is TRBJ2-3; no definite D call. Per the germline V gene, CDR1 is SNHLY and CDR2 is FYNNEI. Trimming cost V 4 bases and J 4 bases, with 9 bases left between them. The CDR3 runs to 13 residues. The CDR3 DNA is TGTGCCAGCAGTGTTGGAATGTCAGATACGCAGTATTTT. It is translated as CASSVGMSDTQYF.

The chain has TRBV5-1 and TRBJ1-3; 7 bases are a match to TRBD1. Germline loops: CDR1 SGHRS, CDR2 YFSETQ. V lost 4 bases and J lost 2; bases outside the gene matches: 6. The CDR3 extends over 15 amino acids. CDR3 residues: CASSPVGTAGNTIYF. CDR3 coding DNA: TGCGCCAGCAGCCCGGTAGGGACAGCTGGAAACACCATATATTTT.

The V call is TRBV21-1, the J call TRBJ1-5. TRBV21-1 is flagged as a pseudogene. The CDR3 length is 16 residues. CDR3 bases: TGTGCCAGCAGCCTCTCGGCCTCACTTACGCGGCAGCCCCAGCATTTT. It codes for CASSLSASLTRQPQHF.

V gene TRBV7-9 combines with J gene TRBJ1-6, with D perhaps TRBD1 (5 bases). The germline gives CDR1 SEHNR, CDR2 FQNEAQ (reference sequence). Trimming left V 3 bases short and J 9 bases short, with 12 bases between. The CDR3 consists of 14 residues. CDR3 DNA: TGTGCCAGCAGCTTGACGAGGGGCGGTTCACCCCTCCACTTT. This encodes CASSLTRGGSPLHF.

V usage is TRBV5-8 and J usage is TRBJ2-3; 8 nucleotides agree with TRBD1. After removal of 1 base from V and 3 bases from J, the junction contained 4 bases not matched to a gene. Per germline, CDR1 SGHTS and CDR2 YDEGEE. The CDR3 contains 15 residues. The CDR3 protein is CASSLPGGATDTQYF. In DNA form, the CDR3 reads TGTGCCAGCAGCTTGCCAGGGGGCGCGACAGATACGCAGTATTTT.